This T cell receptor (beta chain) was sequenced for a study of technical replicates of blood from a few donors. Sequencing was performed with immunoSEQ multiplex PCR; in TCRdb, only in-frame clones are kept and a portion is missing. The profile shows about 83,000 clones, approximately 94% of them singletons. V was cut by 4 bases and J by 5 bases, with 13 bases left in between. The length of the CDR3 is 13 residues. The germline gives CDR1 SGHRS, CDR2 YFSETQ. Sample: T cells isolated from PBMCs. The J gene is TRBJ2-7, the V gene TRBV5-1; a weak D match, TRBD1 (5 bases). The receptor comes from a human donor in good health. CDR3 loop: CASSHPQGNEQYF. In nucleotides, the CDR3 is TGCGCCAGCAGCCACCCGCAGGGTAACGAGCAGTACTTC.